These 26 T cell receptor beta chains were all obtained from the same sample, sequenced in a study of blood T cell repertoires in COVID-19. Profiling relied on immunoSEQ multiplex PCR, and the TCRdb table lists in-frame clones only, not all of them. The sample has around 94,000 clones, around 92% seen once. The sample comprised peripheral blood. Source of these receptors: a man between 18 and 35 years old with acute or convalescent COVID-19.

The V gene is TRBV6-5, the J gene TRBJ2-3, with D possibly being TRBD1 (5 bases). Trimming took off 4 bases at V and 4 bases at J, with 9 bases between the two ends. Germline lookup yields CDR1 MNHEY and CDR2 SVGAGI. The CDR3 runs 13 residues. CDR3 sequence: CASSWTPADTQYF. The CDR3 nucleotides read TGTGCCAGCAGTTGGACACCCGCAGATACGCAGTATTTT.

This clone is a singleton in its sample. This chain joins TRBV18 and TRBJ1-5; D not resolved. Trimming pared 3 bases from V and 4 bases from J, leaving 4 bases between. Germline CDR1 and CDR2: KGHSH and LQKENI. This CDR3 region has 12 residues. The DNA for the CDR3 is TGTGCCAGCTCACCCCCAAATCAGCCCCAGCATTTT. Translating gives CASSPPNQPQHF.

This chain joins TRBV27 and TRBJ1-1; 7 bases line up with TRBD1. The CDR3 length is 15 residues. The trim removed 2 bases at V and 4 bases at J, leaving 7 bases unmatched. CDR1 is MNHEY, CDR2 SMNVEV, per germline (reference sequence). In DNA, the CDR3 is TGTGCCAGCAGTTTAGAGACAGGGTTCCTCACTGAAGCTTTCTTT. Its protein product is CASSLETGFLTEAFF.

The J gene is TRBJ1-4, the V gene TRBV18; D may be TRBD1 (6 bases). CDR3 length equals 15 residues. From germline, CDR1 is KGHSH and CDR2 LQKENI. Between the trimmed V and J ends, which lost 3 bases and 8 bases, there was a span of 16 bases. The DNA for the CDR3 is TGTGCCAGCTCACCCGAAATGACAGGCAACGAAAAACTGTTTTTT. The encoded protein is CASSPEMTGNEKLFF.

The rearrangement links TRBV5-1 to TRBJ2-2, with 9 bases identical to TRBD1. Germline values: CDR1 SGHRS, CDR2 YFSETQ. CDR3 length: 15 amino acids. V was pared by 4 bases and J by 4 bases, with 5 bases of the junction left unmatched. CDR3 protein: CASSARQGGTGELFF. In DNA, the CDR3 is TGCGCCAGCAGCGCGAGACAGGGGGGCACCGGGGAGCTGTTTTTT.

The gene calls are TRBV9 and TRBJ1-1, with D perhaps TRBD1 (5 bases). This CDR3 region has 14 residues. Germline V lookup: CDR1 SGDLS, CDR2 YYNGEE. The germline V and J ends were trimmed by 3 bases and 1 base, with 10 bases remaining between them. The CDR3: CASSGNQGNTEAFF. CDR3 in DNA: TGTGCCAGCAGCGGCAATCAGGGGAACACTGAAGCTTTCTTT.

This chain uses TRBV6-5 with TRBJ1-5; weak D call: TRBD1 (6 bases). The CDR3 loop spans 13 amino acids. CDR1 MNHEY and CDR2 SVGAGI come from the germline V gene. V gave up 5 bases and J gave up 7 bases, with 12 bases separating them. The CDR3 DNA sequence: TGTGCCAGCAGTCCCGACAGGTTCCAGCCCCAGCATTTT. The encoded protein is CASSPDRFQPQHF.

The rearrangement joins TRBV11-2 to TRBJ1-2; D unclear. This CDR3 is 13 amino acids long. Between the trimmed V and J ends, which lost 3 bases and 7 bases, there was a span of 12 bases. Germline V gene lookup returns CDR1 SGHAT and CDR2 FQNNGV. As DNA, the CDR3 is TGTGCCAGCAGCTTGGTGGGCCTCGGTGGCTACACCTTC. It encodes CASSLVGLGGYTF.

This clone appeared a single time. The genes are TRBV24-1 and TRBJ2-3, with D hard to call. V gave up 4 bases and J gave up 2 bases, with 18 bases separating them. Germline loops: CDR1 KGHDR, CDR2 SFDVKD. CDR3 length: 17 amino acids. Here the CDR3 reads CATSDVRSAGFTDTQYF. The CDR3, as DNA: TGTGCCACCAGTGACGTGAGATCGGCAGGCTTCACAGATACGCAGTATTTT.

The chain employs TRBV7-9 and TRBJ1-5; D unresolved. This CDR3 is built from 13 residues. CDR1 and CDR2 from the germline V gene are SEHNR and FQNEAQ (reference sequence). V was clipped by 3 bases and J by 4 bases, with 7 bases between them. CDR3 DNA: TGTGCCAGCAGCTTTGGGAGTAATCAGCCCCAGCATTTT. This codes for CASSFGSNQPQHF. The full variable domain, its missing parts supplied by reference TRBV7-9 and TRBJ1-5, is DTGVSQNPRHKITKRGQNVTFRCDPISEHNRLYWYRQTLGQGPEFLTYFQNEAQLEKSRLLSDRFSAERPKGSFSTLEIQRTEQGDSAMYLCASSFGSNQPQHFGDGTRLSIL.

The V and J genes are TRBV5-1 and TRBJ1-2; weak D call: TRBD1 (5 bases). Trimming removed 3 bases at V and 2 bases at J, with 11 bases between. This CDR3 is 14 amino acids long. CDR1 and CDR2 from the germline V gene are SGHRS and YFSETQ. The CDR3 DNA reads TGCGCCAGCAGCTCGGGTGGGGGGAACTATGGCTACACCTTC. It is translated as CASSSGGGNYGYTF.

This sequence joins TRBV5-1 and TRBJ2-7; 10 nucleotides align to TRBD1. V lost 0 bases, J lost 3 bases, and 9 bases stayed unmatched. CDR1 and CDR2 (germline): SGHRS, YFSETQ. The CDR3 has 17 amino acids. CDR3: CASSLARGTGASYEQYF. CDR3 nucleotide sequence: TGCGCCAGCAGCTTGGCCCGAGGGACAGGGGCCAGCTACGAGCAGTACTTC.

The genes are TRBV19 and TRBJ1-5; D is undetermined. The V gene lost 7 bases and the J gene lost 0 bases, with 16 bases spanning the gap. Germline loops: CDR1 LNHDA, CDR2 SQIVND (reference sequence). The CDR3 runs 16 residues. The CDR3 DNA is TGTGCCAGTATGAGGGAATGGGGTATTAGCAATCAGCCCCAGCATTTT. This translates into CASMREWGISNQPQHF.

In its sample, this clone was seen once. The CDR3 nucleotides read TGTGCCAGTAGTATGGCCCTGAACACCGGGGAGCTGTTTTTT. Its protein product is CASSMALNTGELFF. The V gene is TRBV19, the J gene TRBJ2-2; D remains unclear. The germline gives CDR1 LNHDA, CDR2 SQIVND (reference sequence). V lost 3 bases and J lost 1, with 6 bases in between. The CDR3 has 14 residues.

V and J are TRBV29-1 and TRBJ1-1; D ambiguous. The germline gives CDR1 SQVTM, CDR2 ANQGSEA. The CDR3 totals 14 residues. V dropped 3 bases and J dropped 0 bases, with 11 bases sitting between them. The DNA of the CDR3 is TGCAGCGTTGATAGGAGCGGAATGAACACTGAAGCTTTCTTT. This translates into CSVDRSGMNTEAFF.

The V and J genes are TRBV5-1 and TRBJ2-7; 10 bases align to TRBD2. Unmatched junction bases numbered 4, after V lost 3 bases and J lost 1 base. The CDR3 runs to 15 residues. Germline V gives CDR1 SGHRS, CDR2 YFSETQ. CDR3 DNA: TGCGCCAGCAGCTCCCTAGCGGGGGTGTCCTACGAGCAGTACTTC. It specifies CASSSLAGVSYEQYF. The full variable domain, in which reference TRBV5-1 and TRBJ2-7 provide the parts outside the CDR3, is KAGVTQTPRYLIKTRGQQVTLSCSPISGHRSVSWYQQTPGQGLQFLFEYFSETQRNKGNFPGRFSGRQFSNSRSEMNVSTLELGDSALYLCASSSLAGVSYEQYFGPGTRLTVT.

The chain employs TRBV12-3 or TRBV12-4 and TRBJ1-2, with D uncertain. This CDR3 spans 12 amino acids. Trimming pared 4 bases from V and 5 bases from J, leaving 8 bases between. The CDR3 DNA is TGTGCCAGCAGTTCGTGGACTTATGGCTACACCTTC. Translated: CASSSWTYGYTF.

The CDR3 sequence: CASSQIRSPSAFF. CDR3 DNA: TGTGCCAGCAGTCAGATCAGGTCGCCATCGGCTTTCTTT. This chain joins TRBV12-3 or TRBV12-4 and TRBJ1-1; D remains unclear. Trimming took off 5 bases at V and 11 bases at J, with 18 bases between the two ends. The CDR3 covers 13 residues.

The rearrangement links TRBV6-4 to TRBJ2-1, with TRBD2 matching over 13 bases. Germline loops: CDR1 MRHNA, CDR2 SNTAGT. The CDR3 runs 15 residues. J lost 9 bases, V lost 8 bases, and 10 bases had no gene match. The CDR3: CASSPGLAGFGEQFF. The CDR3 coding sequence is TGTGCCAGCTCCCCGGGACTAGCGGGATTCGGTGAGCAGTTCTTC.

V and J are TRBV2 and TRBJ1-5; 9 bases are shared with TRBD1. J was trimmed by 1 base and V by 5 bases; bases with no gene match: 6. The germline V gene encodes CDR1 SNHLY and CDR2 FYNNEI. The CDR3 spans 16 residues. This chain's CDR3 is CASSRTGATSNQPQHF. The CDR3 nucleotides read TGTGCCAGCAGTCGGACAGGGGCGACAAGCAATCAGCCCCAGCATTTT. Full variable domain (remainder filled in from reference TRBV2 and TRBJ1-5): EPEVTQTPSHQVTQMGQEVILRCVPISNHLYFYWYRQILGQKVEFLVSFYNNEISEKSEIFDDQFSVERPDGSNFTLKIRSTKLEDSAMYFCASSRTGATSNQPQHFGDGTRLSIL.

The chain has TRBV6-5 and TRBJ1-2, with a weak D call TRBD1 (5 bases). The germline gives CDR1 MNHEY, CDR2 SVGAGI. The CDR3 extends over 12 amino acids. V lost 2 bases, J lost 5 bases, and 6 bases lay in between. CDR3 residues: CASSYDRYGYTF. CDR3 DNA sequence: TGTGCCAGCAGTTACGACAGATATGGCTACACCTTC.

The V gene is TRBV27, the J gene TRBJ1-2, with 12 bases matching TRBD1. The CDR3 consists of 15 residues. CDR1 and CDR2 from the germline V gene are MNHEY and SMNVEV (reference sequence). Unmatched junction bases numbered 8, after V lost 5 bases and J lost 7 bases. The CDR3 is CASSPPGQGASGYTF. The CDR3 nucleotides are TGTGCCAGCAGTCCCCCGGGACAGGGGGCAAGTGGCTACACCTTC.

The CDR3 DNA sequence: TGCGCCAGCAGTAAGGGCGGGAGCGCCGGTACGCAGTATTTT. Amino acids: CASSKGGSAGTQYF. The rearrangement uses TRBV5-1 and TRBJ2-3; 7 bases align to TRBD2. J was trimmed by 8 bases and V by 5 bases; bases with no gene match: 11. Germline CDR1 and CDR2: SGHRS and YFSETQ. CDR3 size: 14 residues.

The V and J genes are TRBV5-1 and TRBJ2-7; 8 bases are a match to TRBD1. This CDR3 contains 16 residues. Trimming at V came to 2 bases and at J to 1 base, leaving 8 bases not matched to a gene. Germline V gene lookup returns CDR1 SGHRS and CDR2 YFSETQ. This chain's CDR3 is CASSLGQGPSSYEQYF. CDR3 in DNA: TGCGCCAGCAGCTTAGGACAGGGTCCATCATCCTACGAGCAGTACTTC.

This chain joins TRBV7-2 and TRBJ2-5, with D possibly TRBD2 on 5 matching bases. Germline CDR1 reads SGHTA; CDR2 reads FQGNSA. CDR3 length: 16 residues. V lost 4 bases, J lost 9 bases, and 24 bases lay in between. Here the CDR3 reads CASSSERTPYLVPQYF. In nucleotides, the CDR3 is TGTGCCAGCAGCTCTGAGCGGACCCCTTATCTTGTGCCCCAGTACTTC.

The chain uses TRBV5-8 and TRBJ1-2, with 11 bases fitting TRBD1. Trimming removed 0 bases from V and 7 bases from J; junction bases left unmatched: 14. There are 18 residues in the CDR3. Germline V lookup: CDR1 SGHTS, CDR2 YDEGEE. CDR3 in amino acids: CASSLGPLQGTGGSGYTF. CDR3 nucleotide sequence: TGTGCCAGCAGCTTGGGGCCCCTTCAGGGGACAGGGGGAAGTGGCTACACCTTC.